Listed here are 11 T cell receptor beta chains from one sample, sequenced in a study of control samples from healthy donors and cancer patients. TCRdb keeps only in-frame clones here, not all; method: immunoSEQ multiplex PCR. Of around 190,000 clones in the sample, around 87% were seen once. The sample taken for sequencing was blood. The receptors were sampled from a woman between 50 and 59 years old in good health.

This chain uses TRBV6-1 with TRBJ1-3; no reliable D call. Trimming pared 3 bases from V and 2 bases from J, leaving 11 bases between. Germline CDR1 and CDR2: MNHNS and SASEGT. The length of the CDR3 is 15 residues. The CDR3, as DNA: TGTGCCAGCAGTGATACCCCCAGAGCTGGAAACACCATATATTTT. Protein sequence: CASSDTPRAGNTIYF.

The sample holds a few counts of this clone. The chain is built from TRBV4-1 and TRBJ2-7; TRBD2 aligns across 7 bases. Per germline, CDR1 MGHRA and CDR2 YSYEKL. The CDR3 contains 11 residues. The J segment lost 5 bases and the V segment lost 6 bases, leaving 1 base of the junction unmatched. DNA of the CDR3: TGCGCCAGCAGGGCGGGGGACGAGCAGTACTTC. Amino acid sequence: CASRAGDEQYF.

V is TRBV11-3 and J is TRBJ1-1; 7 bases agree with TRBD1. CDR1 and CDR2 from the germline V gene are SGHNT and YENEEA. V lost 4 bases to trimming and J lost 4 bases; unmatched junction nucleotides: 3. The CDR3 totals 13 residues. The CDR3 coding sequence is TGTGCCAGCAGCTCCCGACAGGGCACTGAAGCTTTCTTT. Translating it yields CASSSRQGTEAFF.

The chain uses TRBV28 and TRBJ2-7, with D possibly called TRBD1 or TRBD2 (5 bases each). Deletions cut 6 bases from V and 5 bases from J, with 29 bases between. Germline values: CDR1 MDHEN, CDR2 SYDVKM. CDR3 length: 18 residues. As DNA, the CDR3 is TGTGCCAGCAGCAACTTAGGAGGATGGCAGGGAACCCCAAACGAGCAGTACTTC. This codes for CASSNLGGWQGTPNEQYF.

The sample holds one count of this clone. The rearrangement joins TRBV15 to TRBJ2-7; 10 nucleotides agree with TRBD2. After removal of 2 bases from V and 7 bases from J, the junction contained 8 bases not matched to a gene. The CDR3 spans 15 residues. Germline assignment: CDR1 LNHNV and CDR2 YYDKDF (reference sequence). CDR3 sequence: CATSRSGRGNEEQYF. CDR3 sequence (DNA): TGTGCCACCAGCAGAAGCGGGAGGGGAAATGAGGAGCAGTACTTC.

The V call is TRBV6-2 or TRBV6-3, the J call TRBJ1-4; D is unresolved. Germline V gene sequence: CDR1 MNHEY, CDR2 SVGEGT. With 8 bases removed from V and 8 bases from J, the gap between germline ends came to 18 bases. This CDR3 has 14 residues. The DNA of the CDR3 is TGTGCCAGCGGCCTAAGCTGGGGAGTCGAAAAACTGTTTTTT. The encoded protein is CASGLSWGVEKLFF.

This clone was seen a few times. The sample has other DNA sequences that encode this CDR3 too. The V and J genes are TRBV20-1 and TRBJ1-5, with a weak D call TRBD1 (5 bases). CDR3 length equals 11 residues. V gave up 3 bases and J gave up 7 bases, with 7 bases separating them. CDR1 is DFQATT and CDR2 is SNEGSKA in the germline V gene (reference sequence). The CDR3 DNA is TGCAGTGCTAGTGGGGGACAGCCCCAGCATTTT. It is translated as CSASGGQPQHF.

The chain has TRBV5-8 and TRBJ2-7, with 9 bases aligning to TRBD1. J gave up 3 bases and V 4 bases, and 8 bases lay outside the gene matches. CDR3 length: 15 amino acids. Germline-derived CDR1 and CDR2 are SGHTS and YDEGEE. CDR3 residues: CASSVGTGTLYEQYF. The CDR3 DNA follows: TGTGCCAGCAGCGTTGGGACAGGGACCCTCTACGAGCAGTACTTC.

A single count supports this clone. The chain recombines TRBV5-6 with TRBJ1-1; no firm D call. CDR1 is SGHDT, CDR2 YYEEEE, per germline. The CDR3 length is 15 residues. Trimming removed 0 bases from V and 8 bases from J, with 17 bases in between. The CDR3 region has the DNA TGTGCCAGCAGCTTGGGTTATATTCGAGCGGAAGAAGCTTTCTTT. Its protein product is CASSLGYIRAEEAFF. Complete variable domain (other parts from reference TRBV5-6 and TRBJ1-1): DAGVTQSPTHLIKTRGQQVTLRCSPKSGHDTVSWYQQALGQGPQFIFQYYEEEERQRGNFPDRFSGHQFPNYSSELNVNALLLGDSALYLCASSLGYIRAEEAFFGQGTRLTVV.

The chain joins TRBV13 to TRBJ2-7; tentatively, D is TRBD2 (6 bases). Trimming removed 4 bases from V and 1 base from J, with 17 bases in between. The CDR3 length is 16 residues. Germline CDR1 reads PRHDT; CDR2 reads FYEKMQ (reference sequence). CDR3 in amino acids: CASSSGWSSVSYEQYF. CDR3 coding DNA: TGTGCCAGCAGCTCAGGTTGGTCTAGCGTGTCCTACGAGCAGTACTTC.

The rearrangement uses TRBV18 and TRBJ2-2; tentative D call: TRBD2 (6 bases). This CDR3 spans 16 amino acids. Germline CDR1 and CDR2: KGHSH and LQKENI. V gave up 3 bases and J gave up 4 bases, with 15 bases separating them. This CDR3 reads CASSPSGVQVTGELFF. Written as DNA, the CDR3 is TGTGCCAGCTCACCCTCGGGGGTCCAGGTCACCGGGGAGCTGTTTTTT.